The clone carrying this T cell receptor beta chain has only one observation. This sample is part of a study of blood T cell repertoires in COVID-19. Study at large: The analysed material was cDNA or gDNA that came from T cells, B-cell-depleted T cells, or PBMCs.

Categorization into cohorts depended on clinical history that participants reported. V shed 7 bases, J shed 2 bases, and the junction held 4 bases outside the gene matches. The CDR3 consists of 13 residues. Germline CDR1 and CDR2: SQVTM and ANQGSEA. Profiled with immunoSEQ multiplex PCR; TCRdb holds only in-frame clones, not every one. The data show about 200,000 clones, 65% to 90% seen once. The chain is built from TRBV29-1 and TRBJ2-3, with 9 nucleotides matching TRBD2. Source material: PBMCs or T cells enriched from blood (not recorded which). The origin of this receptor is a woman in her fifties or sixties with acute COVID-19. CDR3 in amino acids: CSGRLAVTDTQYF. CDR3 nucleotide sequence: TGCAGCGGAAGACTAGCGGTCACAGATACGCAGTATTTT.